The 25 T cell receptor beta chains below come from one sample, sequenced in a study of T cells in Graves' hyperthyroidism and ophthalmopathy (dated by TCRdb to the late 2010s). The library was built by means of multiplex PCR. TCRdb names Illumina HiSeq 2000 as the instrument used. TCR beta CDR3 regions were amplified from RNA transcripts. The first round of RT-PCR for the TCR CDR3 was performed with the HTBI primer set and the Qiagen OneStep RT-PCR kit. TCRdb trimmed the raw reads at Q25, called clones with MiXCR and kept productive beta chains. Entries are consolidated by CDR3 protein sequence, retaining the most common genes and DNA. The sample records roughly 570,000 distinct CDR3 sequences, just over 45% of which are singletons. Roughly 8.2% of the sample belongs to the ten largest clones. The sample taken for sequencing was peripheral blood or thyroid tissue (not recorded which). These receptors were collected from a young woman with Graves' hyperthyroidism.

The rearrangement joins TRBV7-9 to TRBJ1-3; 9 nucleotides align to TRBD1. V shed 5 bases, J shed 4 bases, and the junction held 15 bases outside the gene matches. The germline V gene encodes CDR1 SEHNR and CDR2 FQNEAQ (reference sequence). CDR3 length equals 18 residues. Here the CDR3 DNA reads TGTGCCAGCAGCGCACAACCGGGACAGGGTGAAAAAGGAAACACCATATATTTT. Protein sequence: CASSAQPGQGEKGNTIYF. The full variable domain, completed using reference TRBV7-9 and TRBJ1-3, is DTGVSQNPRHKITKRGQNVTFRCDPISEHNRLYWYRQTLGQGPEFLTYFQNEAQLEKSRLLSDRFSAERPKGSFSTLEIQRTEQGDSAMYLCASSAQPGQGEKGNTIYFGEGSWLTVV.

V gene TRBV29-1 combines with J gene TRBJ2-2, with 10 bases fitting TRBD2. CDR3 size: 13 residues. The germline CDR1 and CDR2 sequences are SQVTM and ANQGSEA. Losses at the gene ends were 8 bases for V and 8 bases for J; bases not matched to a gene: 8. CDR3 amino acids: CSFSSGGSGELFF. As DNA, the CDR3 is TGCAGCTTTTCTAGCGGGGGTTCTGGGGAGCTGTTTTTT.

The V and J genes are TRBV12-3 or TRBV12-4 and TRBJ1-4; 9 bases are shared with TRBD1. V was pared by 8 bases and J by 10 bases, with 14 bases of the junction left unmatched. The CDR3 runs 15 residues. CDR3 protein: CASPRAPQTGGKLFF. CDR3 coding DNA: TGTGCCAGCCCTCGAGCCCCTCAGACAGGGGGAAAACTGTTTTTT.

Only one count was recorded for this clonotype. The J gene is TRBJ1-1, the V gene TRBV10-3, with a weak D call TRBD1 (5 bases). The V end was cut by 4 bases, the J end by 7 bases, with 19 bases between. The germline V gene has CDR1 ENHRY and CDR2 SYGVKD. The CDR3 is made up of 15 amino acids. In DNA form, the CDR3 reads TGTGCCATCAGTGGGGGACCGGGCGTCAATAGTGAAGCTTTCTTT. Protein product: CAISGGPGVNSEAFF.

The chain recombines TRBV20-1 with TRBJ2-7; D is unresolved. Germline lookup yields CDR1 DFQATT and CDR2 SNEGSKA (reference sequence). CDR3 length: 9 residues. V lost 6 bases and J 7 bases, leaving 7 bases between the germline ends. The CDR3 loop is CSAGQEQYF. Here the CDR3 DNA reads TGCAGTGCCGGCCAGGAGCAGTACTTC.

This clonotype was found many times. This chain joins TRBV7-9 and TRBJ2-1, with 7 bases lining up with TRBD1. Germline CDR1 reads SEHNR; CDR2 reads FQNEAQ (reference sequence). CDR3 size: 15 residues. The V and J ends lost 3 bases and 4 bases, in that order; junction bases with no gene match: 6. The DNA of the CDR3 is TGTGCCAGCAGCTTTGGGGCAGGGGGATACAATGAGCAGTTCTTC. It yields the protein CASSFGAGGYNEQFF.

The rearrangement links TRBV4-1 to TRBJ1-4; D possibly corresponds to TRBD1 (5 bases). There are 16 residues in the CDR3. V was cut by 4 bases and J by 0 bases, with 12 bases left in between. Germline V gene lookup returns CDR1 MGHRA and CDR2 YSYEKL. CDR3 nucleotide sequence: TGCGCCAGCAGCCGAGCGGGGGATCCAACTAATGAAAAACTGTTTTTT. It codes for CASSRAGDPTNEKLFF.

The sample holds a few counts of this clonotype. The chain is built from TRBV27 and TRBJ1-4; the D gene is possibly TRBD1 (6 bases). In germline, CDR1 is MNHEY, CDR2 SMNVEV (reference sequence). This CDR3 has 17 amino acids. Trimming removed 6 bases from V and 1 base from J, with 18 bases in between. The chain's CDR3 is CASSLYRVEGTNEKLFF. The DNA of the CDR3 is TGTGCCAGCAGCCTATACAGGGTAGAGGGAACTAATGAAAAACTGTTTTTT.

This clonotype has just one count. The chain recombines TRBV7-8 with TRBJ1-2; 10 positions agree with TRBD1. The CDR3 spans 13 residues. The germline V gene has CDR1 SGHVS and CDR2 FQNEAQ. V was pared by 8 bases and J by 6 bases, with 6 bases of the junction left unmatched. The CDR3 sequence: CASGEGTGDGYTF. The CDR3 bases are TGTGCCAGCGGGGAGGGGACAGGGGATGGCTACACCTTC.

This chain joins TRBV29-1 and TRBJ2-7; 10 bases align to TRBD2. The CDR3 is made up of 12 amino acids. CDR1 is SQVTM and CDR2 is ANQGSEA in the germline V gene. The J segment lost 7 bases and the V segment lost 6 bases, leaving 6 bases of the junction unmatched. CDR3 coding DNA: TGCAGCGTAGCGGGAGGGCCGGGGGAGCAGTACTTC. Protein product: CSVAGGPGEQYF.

V usage is TRBV19 and J usage is TRBJ1-1; D may be TRBD1 (6 bases). The CDR3 extends over 12 amino acids. Germline V gene sequence: CDR1 LNHDA, CDR2 SQIVND (reference sequence). The V end was cut by 3 bases, the J end by 8 bases, with 10 bases between. CDR3 coding DNA: TGTGCCAGTAGTATGGGGGCCAGGGAAGCTTTCTTT. Amino acid sequence: CASSMGAREAFF.

About this clonotype itself: Because the CDR3 is missing its conserved closing phenylalanine or tryptophan, this is likely a read error. The DNA is left out, because the CDR3 cannot be placed on it with certainty; the CDR3 is given as TCRdb lists it. This sequence joins TRBV7-6 and TRBJ1-4. Germline V CDR1 and CDR2: SGHVS, FNYEAQ. 10 amino acids form the CDR3, both terminal residues included. The CDR3 is CASSLGGGRA.

This clonotype was seen at least ten times. Written as DNA, the CDR3 is TGCAGCGTCAGTTTTCGACAGGGGGCCTACGAGCAGTACTTC. This codes for CSVSFRQGAYEQYF. This sequence joins TRBV29-1 and TRBJ2-7, with 9 bases identical to TRBD1. V shed 6 bases and J 2 bases; nucleotides not matched to a gene: 8. This CDR3 has 14 amino acids. Germline V gives CDR1 SQVTM, CDR2 ANQGSEA.

A remark on this clonotype: A much larger clone is a single base away; this may be a read error. V gene TRBV12-3 or TRBV12-4 combines with J gene TRBJ2-7; 10 positions agree with TRBD1. The CDR3 runs to 17 residues. The CDR3 nucleotides read TGTGCCAGCAGTGAAGAGTTTATCGGGACAGGGGACTACGGGCAGTACTTC. Translating it yields CASSEEFIGTGDYGQYF.

The sample holds many counts of this clonotype. V is TRBV6-4 and J is TRBJ1-6, with 7 bases that match TRBD1. The germline V gene has CDR1 MRHNA and CDR2 SNTAGT. The V gene end was trimmed by 9 bases and the J gene end by 7 bases; junction bases not matched to a gene: 9. The CDR3 is 14 residues long. The CDR3 DNA reads TGTGCCAGAGCAGGGGGAAGGGAAAATTCACCCCTCCACTTT. This sequence encodes CARAGGRENSPLHF.

The sample holds many counts of this clonotype. The rearrangement links TRBV19 to TRBJ1-1; D unresolved. In germline, CDR1 is LNHDA, CDR2 SQIVND (reference sequence). V lost 11 bases and J 5 bases, leaving 12 bases between the germline ends. There are 11 residues in the CDR3. The CDR3: CAVKRGTEAFF. The DNA of the CDR3 is TGTGCCGTAAAACGGGGAACTGAAGCTTTCTTT. Looking up the rest from reference TRBV19 and TRBJ1-1 gives the full variable domain: DGGITQSPKYLFRKEGQNVTLSCEQNLNHDAMYWYRQDPGQGLRLIYYSQIVNDFQKGDIAEGYSVSREKKESFPLTVTSAQKNPTAFYLCAVKRGTEAFFGQGTRLTVV.

Points on this clonotype: The junction departs from the called germline gene at one end, perhaps through a read error. The chain couples TRBV15 to TRBJ1-2; D is ambiguous. Germline lookup yields CDR1 LNHNV and CDR2 YYDKDF (reference sequence). This CDR3 contains 11 residues. CDR3 residues: CATSRDYSYAF. CDR3 coding DNA: TGTGCCACCAGCAGAGACTATAGTTACGCCTTC.

J is TRBJ2-7 and V is TRBV6-2 or TRBV6-3; 14 positions match TRBD2. V was clipped by 5 bases and J by 6 bases; unmatched bases: 9. From germline, CDR1 is MNHEY and CDR2 SVGEGT. This CDR3 is built from 16 residues. The CDR3 reads CASSPEGLAGEGEQYF. The CDR3 nucleotides read TGTGCCAGCAGTCCCGAGGGACTAGCGGGAGAGGGCGAGCAGTACTTC.

This clonotype came up many times. This chain links TRBV5-5 with TRBJ2-7; a weak D match, TRBD1 (6 bases). The CDR3 has 14 amino acids. Germline V gene lookup returns CDR1 SGHKS and CDR2 YYEKEE (reference sequence). With 4 bases removed from V and 1 base from J, the gap between germline ends came to 12 bases. The CDR3 region is CASSLDRLSYEQYF. The CDR3 region has the DNA TGTGCCAGCAGCCTTGACAGGCTATCCTACGAGCAGTACTTC. The variable domain in full, with the rest retrieved from reference TRBV5-5 and TRBJ2-7, is DAGVTQSPTHLIKTRGQQVTLRCSPISGHKSVSWYQQVLGQGPQFIFQYYEKEERGRGNFPDRFSARQFPNYSSELNVNALLLGDSALYLCASSLDRLSYEQYFGPGTRLTVT.

This clonotype has a count of ten or more. CDR3 in amino acids: CASTKEREAFF. Written as DNA, the CDR3 is TGTGCCAGCACCAAGGAACGGGAAGCTTTCTTT. The chain is built from TRBV12-3 or TRBV12-4 and TRBJ1-1; D call uncertain. Trimming took 7 bases from V and 8 from J, leaving 11 bases between them. The length of the CDR3 is 11 residues.

This sequence joins TRBV2 and TRBJ1-6; 9 bases map to TRBD1. Per germline, CDR1 SNHLY and CDR2 FYNNEI. V shed 5 bases, J shed 6 bases, and the junction held 5 bases outside the gene matches. This CDR3 contains 15 residues. CDR3 loop: CASSSDRGPNSPLHF. DNA for the CDR3: TGTGCCAGCAGTTCGGACAGGGGCCCTAATTCACCCCTCCACTTT.

This clonotype was seen ten or more times. V usage is TRBV27 and J usage is TRBJ1-1; D gene unclear. CDR3 length: 13 amino acids. Trimming stripped 6 bases from V and 1 base from J, with 9 bases between. CDR1 and CDR2 (germline): MNHEY, SMNVEV (reference sequence). This chain's CDR3 is CASSMGSNTEAFF. The CDR3 bases are TGTGCCAGCAGCATGGGGTCGAACACTGAAGCTTTCTTT.

The chain recombines TRBV7-2 with TRBJ2-7; D could derive from TRBD1 or TRBD2 (5 bases each). V was clipped by 5 bases and J by 3 bases, with 20 bases between them. The CDR3 extends over 16 amino acids. Germline V lookup: CDR1 SGHTA, CDR2 FQGNSA. CDR3 DNA sequence: TGTGCCAGCAGCCCCGCGGACGCCTTGAGGGGCTACGAGCAGTACTTC. Amino acids: CASSPADALRGYEQYF.

The chain joins TRBV13 to TRBJ2-3, with D perhaps TRBD1 (6 bases). Germline V lookup: CDR1 PRHDT, CDR2 FYEKMQ (reference sequence). The CDR3 is 15 amino acids. Trimming cost V 3 bases and J 0 bases, with 10 bases left between them. CDR3: CASSFRGGSTDTQYF. CDR3 bases: TGTGCCAGCAGCTTCCGAGGGGGTAGCACAGATACGCAGTATTTT. Drawing the rest from reference TRBV13 and TRBJ2-3, the complete variable domain is AAGVIQSPRHLIKEKRETATLKCYPIPRHDTVYWYQQGPGQDPQFLISFYEKMQSDKGSIPDRFSAQQFSDYHSELNMSSLELGDSALYFCASSFRGGSTDTQYFGPGTRLTVL.

A note on this clonotype: It may be a read error: a sequence one base away is much more abundant. This sequence joins TRBV6-6 and TRBJ1-1; unclear D gene. The CDR3 is 14 amino acids. CDR1 is MNHNY, CDR2 SVGAGI, per germline (reference sequence). Between the trimmed V and J ends, which lost 5 bases and 5 bases, there was a span of 15 bases. For the CDR3, the DNA is TGTGCCAGCAGTGAAGTTTGGGGAGGGACTGAAGCTTTCTTT. Translated, it gives CASSEVWGGTEAFF.